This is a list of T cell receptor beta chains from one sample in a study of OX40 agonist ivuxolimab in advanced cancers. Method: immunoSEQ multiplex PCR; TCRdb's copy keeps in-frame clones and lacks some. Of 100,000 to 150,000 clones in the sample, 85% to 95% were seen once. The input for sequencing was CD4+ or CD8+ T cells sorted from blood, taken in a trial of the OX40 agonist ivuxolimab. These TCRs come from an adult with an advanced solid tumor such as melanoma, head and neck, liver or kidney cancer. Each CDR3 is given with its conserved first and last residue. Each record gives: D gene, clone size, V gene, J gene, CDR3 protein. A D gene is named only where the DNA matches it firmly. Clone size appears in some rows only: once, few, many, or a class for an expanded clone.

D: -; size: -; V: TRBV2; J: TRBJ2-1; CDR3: CASRPTRSSYNEQFF
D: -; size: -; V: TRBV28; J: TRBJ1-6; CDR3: CASRAYNSPLHF
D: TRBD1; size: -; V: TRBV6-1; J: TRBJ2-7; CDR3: CASSEQSTGKVEQYF
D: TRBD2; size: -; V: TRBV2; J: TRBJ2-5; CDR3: CADARGGQETQYF
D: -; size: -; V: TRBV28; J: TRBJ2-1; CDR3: CASSPGWGSYNEQFF
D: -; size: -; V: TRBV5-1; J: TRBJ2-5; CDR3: CASSLHGTRETQYF
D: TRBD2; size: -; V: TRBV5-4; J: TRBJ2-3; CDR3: CASSLAGLADNTQYF
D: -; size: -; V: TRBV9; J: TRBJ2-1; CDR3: CASSAGRGRNEQFF
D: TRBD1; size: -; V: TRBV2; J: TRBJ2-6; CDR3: CASSPRDRSSGANVLTF
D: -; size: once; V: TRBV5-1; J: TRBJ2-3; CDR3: CASSPNLDTQYF
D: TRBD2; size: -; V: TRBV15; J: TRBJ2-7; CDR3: CATSRSFAGTSGKTYEQYF
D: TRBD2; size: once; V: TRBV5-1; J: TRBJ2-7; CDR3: CASSLVAGVSYEQYF
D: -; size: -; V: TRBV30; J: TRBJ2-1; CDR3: CAWSVRWGSEQFF
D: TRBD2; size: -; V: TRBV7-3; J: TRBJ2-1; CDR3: CASSSRGDAGGSNEQFF
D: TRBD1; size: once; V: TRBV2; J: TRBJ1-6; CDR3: CASSPDRARTPLHF
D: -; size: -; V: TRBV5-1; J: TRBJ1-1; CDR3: CASSPGLQAWNTEAFF
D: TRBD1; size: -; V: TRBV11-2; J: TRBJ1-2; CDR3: CASSLGQGAGYTF
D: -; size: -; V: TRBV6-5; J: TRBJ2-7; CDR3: CASSNGGEQYF
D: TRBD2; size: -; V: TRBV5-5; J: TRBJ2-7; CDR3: CASSLLAGVYEQYF
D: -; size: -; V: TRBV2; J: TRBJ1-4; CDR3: CASSPRQTEKLFF
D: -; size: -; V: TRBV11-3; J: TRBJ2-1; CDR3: CASSLAGGVNEQFF
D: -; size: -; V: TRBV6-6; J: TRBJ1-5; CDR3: CASSSQEGNQPQHF
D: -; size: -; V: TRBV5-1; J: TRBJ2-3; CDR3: CASSGRGHQTDTQYF
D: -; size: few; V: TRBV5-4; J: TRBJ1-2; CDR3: CASSLDGNGYTF
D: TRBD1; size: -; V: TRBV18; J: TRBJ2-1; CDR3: CASSDRDRGIYNEQFF
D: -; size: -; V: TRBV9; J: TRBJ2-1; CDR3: CASSVLQGSVVNEQFF
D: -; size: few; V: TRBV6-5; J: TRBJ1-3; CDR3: CATRREPTPGNTIYF
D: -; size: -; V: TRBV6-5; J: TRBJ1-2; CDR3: CASRRSRVDGYTF
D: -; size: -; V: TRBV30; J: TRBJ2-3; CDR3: CAWSVLRVSTDTQYF
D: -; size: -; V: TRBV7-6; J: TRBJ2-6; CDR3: CASSHCRSQSRANVLTF